The present TCR beta chain was sequenced within a study of OX40 agonist ivuxolimab in advanced cancers. With regard to the full study: The costimulatory receptor OX40 (CD134) was targeted by ivuxolimab, a fully human IgG2 agonistic monoclonal antibody. Intravenous ivuxolimab was administered to patients every 2 weeks at six dose levels: 0.01, 0.1, 0.3, 1.5, 3 and 10 mg/kg. Among the 50 to 55 dose-escalation patients, approximately 20 had hepatocellular carcinoma, around 15 melanoma, 9 renal cell carcinoma and 9 head and neck cancer. The dose-escalation cohort was about 83% male with a mean age of 60 years, ranging from about 23 to 85. Patients were allowed to have had prior anti-PD-1, anti-PD-L1 or anti-CTLA-4 therapy, and 30% to 50% of the dose-escalation patients had previously received checkpoint inhibitors. Partial responses occurred in three dose-escalation patients: two with cutaneous melanoma and one with hepatocellular carcinoma. The purpose of peripheral TCRbeta sequencing was to test whether ivuxolimab changed TCR sequence diversity and led to clonal T-cell expansion. The monotherapy dose-escalation portion (N ≈ 56 patients) of the phase I ivuxolimab trial is reported in the paper.

Genomic DNA was isolated from the sorted cells so that the TCRbeta CDR3 region could be sequenced. The immunoSEQ Assay was used for sequencing of TCRbeta CDR3 regions. TCRdb provides this immuneACCESS table in a form limited to in-frame rearrangements. Some clones are lacking; in checked studies, under half of them reflect an unresolved V gene, and why the rest are absent is not known. This sample holds some 120,000 clones; around 92% were observed only once. Around 0.81% of the sample rests with the top ten. Concerning this clone itself: Its antigen remains undetermined. Per-base quality was not reported, and no clone a single base away is much larger than it.

Study-wide conclusions, independent of this receptor: Low levels of normalized T-cell clonal expansion were also seen in some nonresponding patients. On average, CD8+ T cells showed more expanded clones than CD4+ T cells after ivuxolimab. At doses of 0.1 to 3.0 mg/kg, clonal expansion of both CD4+ and CD8+ T cells in blood was seen between baseline and week 6. The antigen specificity of the peripheral T cells that underwent clonal expansion was not determined. In the 0.1-3.0 mg/kg groups, partial responders had among the lowest normalized peripheral clonal expansion, particularly in CD8+ T cells.

From a lookup of the germline V gene, CDR1 and CDR2 are SGHAT and FQNNGV. The junction shows trimming of 4 bases on V and 5 bases on J, and the gene matches do not reach 2 bases of it. The CDR3 numbers 14 residues from cysteine through phenylalanine. Only the CDR3 part of the read is kept: 42 bases, read in frame from the first base. Patients with autoimmune disease history or receiving systemic immunosuppression were excluded from the trial. Peripheral blood for TCR sequencing was collected from all dose cohorts at baseline, on cycle 4 day 1, and on cycle 7 day 1. The samples were drawn from a first-in-human, open-label, multicenter phase I dose-escalation trial of ivuxolimab. The trial enrolled adults with locally advanced or metastatic head and neck squamous cell, hepatocellular, melanoma or renal cell carcinoma. Before TCR sequencing, CD4+ T cells and CD8+ T cells from peripheral blood were sorted into separate populations.

This receptor was identified in an adult with an advanced solid tumor such as melanoma, head and neck, liver or kidney cancer. The material was CD4+ or CD8+ T cells sorted from blood, obtained in a trial of the OX40 agonist ivuxolimab. The rearrangement joined TRBV11-2 to TRBJ2-3; the junction holds 11 bases that match TRBD2. CDR3 reads: CASSYSGRGDTQYF. The DNA sequence reads TGTGCCAGCAGCTATAGCGGGAGGGGAGATACGCAGTATTTT.